Detailed here is one T cell receptor beta chain. The data belong to a study of shared clonotypes between healthy human individuals. Sorted-subset replicate PCR reactions were performed with approximately 180 ng DNA, corresponding to roughly 27,000 T cell genomes. Libraries were prepared by immunoSEQ multiplex PCR; TCRdb keeps only in-frame clonotypes and omits some of them. The sample has more than 1.2 million clones; 98% are singletons. The study drew all its donors from Caucasian adults living in Nashville, Tennessee. The source material was naive CD4+ T cells sorted from blood. The subset is: CD45RA+ positively selected. The sequence was obtained from a young man in good health.

CDR3 protein: CASSSLAGETGELFF. The CDR3 DNA reads TGTGCCAGCAGCTCACTAGCGGGAGAAACCGGGGAGCTGTTTTTT. V and J are TRBV7-2 and TRBJ2-2; 11 bases agree with TRBD2. Germline V gives CDR1 SGHTA, CDR2 FQGNSA. Germline trimming cut 4 bases from V and 5 bases from J; bases unmatched to any gene: 3. The CDR3 runs 15 residues. The entire variable domain, with the rest obtained from reference TRBV7-2 and TRBJ2-2, is as follows: GAGVSQSPSNKVTEKGKDVELRCDPISGHTALYWYRQSLGQGLEFLIYFQGNSAPDKSGLPSDRFSAERTGGSVSTLTIQRTQQEDSAVYLCASSSLAGETGELFFGEGSRLTVL.